The source of this TCR beta chain is a study of blood T cells in healthy people across ages. Study results and limitations: As age increased, TCR beta diversity per million T cells fell in a roughly linear fashion. Higher diversity, along with more naive CD4+ cells, distinguished long-lived donors from aged donors.

J lost 8 bases, V lost 2 bases, and 9 bases had no gene match. The CDR3 runs to 16 residues. Primers used in a second PCR of about 7 to 12 cycles were a sample-barcoded 5' primer and a J-beta primer mix. Tagging of each cDNA molecule was performed by a template-switch adaptor with 12 random nucleotides. Each CDR3 protein gets one entry after TCRdb re-called the 5' RACE reads with MiXCR. In the table there are 1.5 million to 2 million distinct CDR3 sequences, about 50% of which are singletons. On this clonotype: Antigen specificity is unknown.

The specimen was blood. The TCR was taken from a woman in her thirties or forties in good health. V usage is TRBV12-3 or TRBV12-4 and J usage is TRBJ1-4; 9 bases line up with TRBD1. The CDR3 spells CASSLNEGTGREKLFF. CDR3 coding DNA: TGTGCCAGCAGTTTAAACGAAGGGACAGGGAGAGAAAAACTGTTTTTT.